The subject of this entry is one T cell receptor beta chain. Its antigen is not known. This sample is drawn from a study of CD8+ T cells in alopecia areata. Following RNA extraction, reverse transcription yielded cDNA that acted as the sequencing template. Measured with immunoSEQ multiplex PCR; TCRdb has only the in-frame clones, and not every one. This table holds around 82,000 clones, roughly 47% found once. Study conclusions and caveats: The study found TCR sharing across patients less clear than in mice, possibly for HLA reasons.

The material sequenced was NKG2D-high CD8+ T cells sorted from blood. The TCR comes from a human donor with alopecia areata.

In DNA, the CDR3 is TGTGCCAGCAGCTCCTATGGAAATGAGCAGTTCTTC. Protein: CASSSYGNEQFF. The V gene is TRBV7-9, the J gene TRBJ2-1; no reliable D call. The V and J ends lost 4 bases and 7 bases respectively, with 8 bases between them. CDR1 and CDR2 (germline): SEHNR, FQNEAQ (reference sequence). CDR3 length equals 12 residues. The full variable domain, in which reference TRBV7-9 and TRBJ2-1 provide the parts outside the CDR3, is DTGVSQNPRHKITKRGQNVTFRCDPISEHNRLYWYRQTLGQGPEFLTYFQNEAQLEKSRLLSDRFSAERPKGSFSTLEIQRTEQGDSAMYLCASSSYGNEQFFGPGTRLTVL.